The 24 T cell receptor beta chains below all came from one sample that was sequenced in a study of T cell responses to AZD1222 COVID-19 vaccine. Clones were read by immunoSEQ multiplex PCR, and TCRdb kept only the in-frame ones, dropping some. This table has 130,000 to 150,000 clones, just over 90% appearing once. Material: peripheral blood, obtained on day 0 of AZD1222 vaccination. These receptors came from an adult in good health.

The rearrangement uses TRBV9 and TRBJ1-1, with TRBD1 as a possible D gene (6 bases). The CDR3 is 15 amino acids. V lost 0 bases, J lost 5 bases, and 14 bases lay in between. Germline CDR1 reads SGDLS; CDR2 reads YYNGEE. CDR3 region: CASSVVMGADTEAFF. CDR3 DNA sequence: TGTGCCAGCAGCGTAGTTATGGGGGCGGATACTGAAGCTTTCTTT.

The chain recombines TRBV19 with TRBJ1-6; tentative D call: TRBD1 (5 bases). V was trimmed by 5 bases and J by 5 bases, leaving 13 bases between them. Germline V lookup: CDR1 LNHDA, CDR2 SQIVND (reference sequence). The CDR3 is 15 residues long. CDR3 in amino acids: CASSPDGTDNSPLHF. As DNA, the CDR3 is TGTGCCAGTAGTCCCGACGGGACCGATAATTCACCCCTCCACTTT.

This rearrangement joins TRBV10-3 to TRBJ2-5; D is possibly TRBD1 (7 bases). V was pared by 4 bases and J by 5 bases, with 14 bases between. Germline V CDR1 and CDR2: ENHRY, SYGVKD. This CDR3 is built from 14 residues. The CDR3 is CAISGTGAGETQYF. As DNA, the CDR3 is TGTGCCATCAGTGGAACAGGGGCGGGGGAGACCCAGTACTTC.

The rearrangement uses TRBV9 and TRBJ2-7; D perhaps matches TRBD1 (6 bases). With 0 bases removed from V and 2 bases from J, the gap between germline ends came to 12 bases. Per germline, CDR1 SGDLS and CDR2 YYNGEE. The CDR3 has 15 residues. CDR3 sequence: CASSVAPQGTYEQYF. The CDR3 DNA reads TGTGCCAGCAGCGTAGCTCCGCAGGGGACCTACGAGCAGTACTTC.

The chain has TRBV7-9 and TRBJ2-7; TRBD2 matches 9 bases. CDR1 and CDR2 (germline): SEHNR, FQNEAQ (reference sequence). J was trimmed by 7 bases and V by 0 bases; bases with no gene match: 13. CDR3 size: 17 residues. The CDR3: CASSLAIAGVPKGEQYF. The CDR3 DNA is TGTGCCAGCAGCTTAGCCATAGCGGGAGTCCCTAAAGGGGAGCAGTACTTC.

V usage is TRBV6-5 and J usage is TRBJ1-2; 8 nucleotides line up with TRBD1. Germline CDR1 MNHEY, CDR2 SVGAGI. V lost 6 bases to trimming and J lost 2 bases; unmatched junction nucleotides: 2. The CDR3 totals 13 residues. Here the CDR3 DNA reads TGTGCCAGCAGAACAGGGGGAAACTATGGCTACACCTTC. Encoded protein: CASRTGGNYGYTF.

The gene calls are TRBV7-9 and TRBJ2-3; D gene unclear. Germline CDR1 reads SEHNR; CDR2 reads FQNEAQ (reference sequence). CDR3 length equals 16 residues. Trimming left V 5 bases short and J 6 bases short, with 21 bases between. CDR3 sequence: CASSPGIAAPQDTQYF. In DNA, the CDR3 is TGTGCCAGCAGCCCTGGGATTGCAGCACCCCAGGATACGCAGTATTTT.

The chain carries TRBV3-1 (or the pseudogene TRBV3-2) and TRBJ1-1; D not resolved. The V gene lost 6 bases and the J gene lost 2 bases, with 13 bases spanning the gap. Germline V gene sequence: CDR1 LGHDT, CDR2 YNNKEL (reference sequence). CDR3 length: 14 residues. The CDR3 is CASRLTWENTEAFF. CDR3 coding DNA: TGTGCCAGCAGGCTTACTTGGGAAAACACTGAAGCTTTCTTT.

The CDR3 nucleotides are TGTGCCAGCACCCCGGACAGCAATAGCAATCAGCCCCAGCATTTT. Translating it yields CASTPDSNSNQPQHF. This chain connects TRBV9 to TRBJ1-5, with D possibly being TRBD1 (6 bases). Germline V gene data show CDR1 as SGDLS and CDR2 as YYNGEE. The CDR3 covers 15 residues. V gave up 6 bases and J gave up 0 bases, with 13 bases separating them.

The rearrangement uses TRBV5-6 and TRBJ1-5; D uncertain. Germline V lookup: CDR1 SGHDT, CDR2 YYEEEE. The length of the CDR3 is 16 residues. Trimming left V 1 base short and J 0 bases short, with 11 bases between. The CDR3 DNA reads TGTGCCAGCAGCTTGATGCAGGCCTATAGCAATCAGCCCCAGCATTTT. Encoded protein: CASSLMQAYSNQPQHF.

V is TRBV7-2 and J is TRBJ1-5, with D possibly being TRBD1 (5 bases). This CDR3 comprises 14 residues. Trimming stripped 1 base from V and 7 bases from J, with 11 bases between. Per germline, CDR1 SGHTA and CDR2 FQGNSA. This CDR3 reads CASSLVRGGQPQHF. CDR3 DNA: TGTGCCAGCAGCTTAGTAAGGGGAGGGCAGCCCCAGCATTTT.

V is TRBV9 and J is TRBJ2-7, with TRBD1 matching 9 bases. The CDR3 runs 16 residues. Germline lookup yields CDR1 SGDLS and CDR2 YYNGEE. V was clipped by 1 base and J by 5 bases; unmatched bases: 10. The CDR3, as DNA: TGTGCCAGCAGCGTAAATCCCGGACAGGGGACGCACGAGCAGTACTTC. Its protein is CASSVNPGQGTHEQYF.

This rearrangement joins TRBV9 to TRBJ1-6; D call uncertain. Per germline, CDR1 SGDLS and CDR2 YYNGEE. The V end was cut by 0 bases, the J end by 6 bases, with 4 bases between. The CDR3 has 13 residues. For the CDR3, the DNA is TGTGCCAGCAGCGTAGACCTTAATTCACCCCTCCACTTT. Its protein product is CASSVDLNSPLHF.

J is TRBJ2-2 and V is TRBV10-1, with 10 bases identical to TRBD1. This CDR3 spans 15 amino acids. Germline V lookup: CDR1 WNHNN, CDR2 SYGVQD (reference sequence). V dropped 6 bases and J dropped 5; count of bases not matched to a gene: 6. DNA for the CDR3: TGCGCCAGCAGCCCCCGGGACAGGGGAACCGGGGAGCTGTTTTTT. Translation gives CASSPRDRGTGELFF.

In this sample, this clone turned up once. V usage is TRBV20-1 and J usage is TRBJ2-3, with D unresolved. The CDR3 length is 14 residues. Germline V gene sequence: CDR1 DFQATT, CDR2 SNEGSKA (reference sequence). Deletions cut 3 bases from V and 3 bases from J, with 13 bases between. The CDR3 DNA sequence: TGCAGTGCTAGTCTAAGACTTTTAACAGATACGCAGTATTTT. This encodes CSASLRLLTDTQYF.

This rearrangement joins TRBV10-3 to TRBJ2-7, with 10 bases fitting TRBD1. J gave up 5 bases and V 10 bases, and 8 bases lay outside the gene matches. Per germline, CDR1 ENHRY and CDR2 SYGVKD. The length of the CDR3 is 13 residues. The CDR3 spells CATGGTGEHEQYF. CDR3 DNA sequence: TGTGCCACGGGGGGGACAGGGGAACACGAGCAGTACTTC.

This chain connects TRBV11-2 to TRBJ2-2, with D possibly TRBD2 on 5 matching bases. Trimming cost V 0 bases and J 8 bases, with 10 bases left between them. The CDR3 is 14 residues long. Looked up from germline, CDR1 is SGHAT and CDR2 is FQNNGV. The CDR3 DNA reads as TGTGCCAGCAGCTTAGAAGGGCGAGGGGGGGAGCTGTTTTTT. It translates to CASSLEGRGGELFF.

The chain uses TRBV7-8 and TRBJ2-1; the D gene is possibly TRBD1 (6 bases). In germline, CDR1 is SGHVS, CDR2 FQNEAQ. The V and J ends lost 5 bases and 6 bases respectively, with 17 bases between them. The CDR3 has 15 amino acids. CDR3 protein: CASSRGSGAANEQFF. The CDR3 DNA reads TGTGCCAGCAGCCGAGGTTCAGGGGCGGCCAATGAGCAGTTCTTC.

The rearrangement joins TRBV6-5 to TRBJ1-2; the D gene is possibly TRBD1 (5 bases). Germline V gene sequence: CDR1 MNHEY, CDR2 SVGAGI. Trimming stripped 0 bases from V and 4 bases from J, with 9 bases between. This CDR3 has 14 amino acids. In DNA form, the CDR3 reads TGTGCCAGCAGTTACTCAGGGGCGGGCTATGGCTACACCTTC. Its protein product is CASSYSGAGYGYTF.

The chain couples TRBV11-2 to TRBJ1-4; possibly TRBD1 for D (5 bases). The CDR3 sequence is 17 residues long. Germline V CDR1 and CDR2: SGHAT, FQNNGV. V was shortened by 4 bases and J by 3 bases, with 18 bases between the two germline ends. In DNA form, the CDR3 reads TGTGCCAGCAGCTCATACCGAGGGGTGGTGGCTAATGAAAAACTGTTTTTT. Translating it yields CASSSYRGVVANEKLFF. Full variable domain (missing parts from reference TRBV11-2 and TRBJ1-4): EAGVAQSPRYKIIEKRQSVAFWCNPISGHATLYWYQQILGQGPKLLIQFQNNGVVDDSQLPKDRFSAERLKGVDSTLKIQPAKLEDSAVYLCASSSYRGVVANEKLFFGSGTQLSVL.

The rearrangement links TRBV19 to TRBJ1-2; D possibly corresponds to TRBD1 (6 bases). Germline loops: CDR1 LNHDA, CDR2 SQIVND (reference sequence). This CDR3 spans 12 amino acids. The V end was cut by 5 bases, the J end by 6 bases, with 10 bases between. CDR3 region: CASSGYRDGYTF. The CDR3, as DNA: TGTGCCAGTAGTGGCTACAGGGATGGCTACACCTTC.

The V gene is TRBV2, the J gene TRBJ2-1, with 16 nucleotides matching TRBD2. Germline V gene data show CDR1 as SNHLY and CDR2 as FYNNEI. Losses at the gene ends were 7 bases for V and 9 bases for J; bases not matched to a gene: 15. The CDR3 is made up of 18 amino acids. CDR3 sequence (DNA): TGTGCCAGCATTAAAAGACCGGGACTAGCGGGGGGGTCGGTTGAGCAGTTCTTC. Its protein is CASIKRPGLAGGSVEQFF.

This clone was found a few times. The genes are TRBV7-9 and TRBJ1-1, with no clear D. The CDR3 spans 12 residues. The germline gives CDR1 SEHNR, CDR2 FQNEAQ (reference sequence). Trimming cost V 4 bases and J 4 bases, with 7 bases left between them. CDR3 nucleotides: TGTGCCAGCAGCTGGCCCGGCACTGAAGCTTTCTTT. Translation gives CASSWPGTEAFF.

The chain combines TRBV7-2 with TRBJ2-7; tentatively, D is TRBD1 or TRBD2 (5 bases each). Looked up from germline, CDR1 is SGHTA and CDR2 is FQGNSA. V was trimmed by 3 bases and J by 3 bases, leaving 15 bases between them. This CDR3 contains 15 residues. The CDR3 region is CASSFSSTGLYEQYF. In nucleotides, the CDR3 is TGTGCCAGCAGCTTTTCTTCTACAGGACTCTACGAGCAGTACTTC.